The rows below give T cell receptor beta chains drawn from one sample of a study of blood T cell repertoires in COVID-19. The data were produced by immunoSEQ multiplex PCR, yet TCRdb's version contains in-frame clones alone and is incomplete. In the table there are about 100,000 clones, around nine tenths of which are singletons. The sequenced sample was peripheral blood. The source of these receptors is a woman in her thirties with acute or convalescent COVID-19. The CDR3 runs from the conserved cysteine through the conserved F or W. A D gene is named only where the DNA matches it firmly. Expanded clones get a size class; other rows say once, few or many, or leave the size out.

TRBV27	NA	NA	TRBJ2-3	17	CASSFFPPRTSPDTQYF	TGTGCCAGCAGTTTTTTTCCTCCTAGAACTAGTCCAGATACGCAGTATTTT
TRBV6-4	NA	once	TRBJ2-3	15	CASSPHGVSGDTQYF	TGTGCCAGCAGTCCCCATGGAGTCTCGGGGGATACGCAGTATTTT
TRBV7-2	NA	NA	TRBJ1-1	15	CASSFVGQMNTEAFF	TGTGCCAGCAGCTTTGTCGGACAGATGAACACTGAAGCTTTCTTT
TRBV5-1	TRBD2	NA	TRBJ2-5	16	CASSFLAGGPQETQYF	TGCGCCAGCAGCTTCTTAGCGGGGGGCCCCCAAGAGACCCAGTACTTC
TRBV28	NA	NA	TRBJ1-2	16	CASNSGGGALSYGYTF	TGTGCCAGCAACTCGGGTGGGGGCGCCCTTAGCTATGGCTACACCTTC
TRBV5-1	NA	NA	TRBJ1-1	14	CASSLGGMNTEAFF	TGCGCCAGCAGCTTGGGAGGGATGAACACTGAAGCTTTCTTT
TRBV28	TRBD2	NA	TRBJ2-7	15	CASSLSSGTYYEQYF	TGTGCCAGCAGTTTATCTAGCGGGACGTACTACGAGCAGTACTTC
TRBV24-1	TRBD1	NA	TRBJ2-2	16	CATSSRQGYNTGELFF	TGTGCCACCAGTTCTCGACAGGGCTATAACACCGGGGAGCTGTTTTTT
TRBV10-1	TRBD1	NA	TRBJ1-1	14	CASSTGQSNTEAFF	TGCGCCAGCAGTACGGGACAGTCGAACACTGAAGCTTTCTTT
TRBV6-5	TRBD1	NA	TRBJ1-2	15	CASRSTGEKGYGYTF	TGTGCCAGCAGGTCAACAGGGGAAAAGGGGTATGGCTACACCTTC
TRBV11-3	NA	NA	TRBJ1-1	17	CASSLVGGPPLYTEAFF	TGTGCCAGCAGCTTAGTAGGAGGACCCCCCCTGTACACTGAAGCTTTCTTT
TRBV28	NA	NA	TRBJ2-2	14	CASSSGWRIGELFF	TGTGCCAGCAGCTCAGGGTGGCGAATCGGGGAGCTGTTTTTT
TRBV4-1	NA	NA	TRBJ1-6	17	CASSQVWPGDPLHPLHF	TGCGCCAGCAGCCAAGTATGGCCGGGGGACCCGTTGCATCCCCTCCACTTT
TRBV4-1	TRBD1	NA	TRBJ1-2	16	CASSQHLRTGNYGYTF	TGCGCCAGCAGCCAGCACCTCCGGACAGGGAACTATGGCTACACCTTC
TRBV28	TRBD1	NA	TRBJ1-1	19	CASSWTGRRRINLNTEAFF	TGTGCCAGCAGTTGGACAGGGAGGCGTAGGATCAATTTAAACACTGAAGCTTTCTTT
TRBV5-1	TRBD1	few	TRBJ1-5	15	CASSLGDRDGQPQHF	TGCGCCAGCAGCTTGGGAGACAGGGACGGTCAGCCCCAGCATTTT
TRBV7-2	TRBD2	NA	TRBJ2-7	17	CASSPPSGRPLSYEQYF	TGTGCCAGCAGCCCCCCTAGCGGGAGGCCTCTCTCCTACGAGCAGTACTTC
TRBV11-2	NA	NA	TRBJ1-1	15	CASSPTTYGNTEAFF	TGTGCCAGCAGCCCGACGACTTACGGGAACACTGAAGCTTTCTTT
TRBV27	TRBD1	NA	TRBJ2-1	16	CASSLGQGAAYNEQFF	TGTGCCAGCAGTTTGGGGCAGGGGGCGGCATACAATGAGCAGTTCTTC
TRBV7-2	NA	NA	TRBJ2-5	13	CASSSGVQETQYF	TGTGCCAGCAGCTCGGGAGTACAAGAGACCCAGTACTTC
TRBV27	NA	NA	TRBJ2-1	15	CASSLGGASHNEQFF	TGTGCCAGCAGTTTAGGAGGAGCCTCCCACAATGAGCAGTTCTTC
TRBV19	TRBD1	NA	TRBJ1-5	17	CASSMPGQGRSNQPQHF	TGTGCCAGTAGTATGCCGGGACAGGGAAGGAGCAATCAGCCCCAGCATTTT
TRBV30	TRBD2	NA	TRBJ2-2	16	CAWSVRLAGGGGELFF	TGTGCCTGGAGTGTACGGCTAGCGGGAGGGGGAGGGGAGCTGTTTTTT
TRBV20-1	NA	NA	TRBJ1-1	11	CSASQNTEAFF	TGCAGTGCTAGCCAGAACACTGAAGCTTTCTTT
TRBV7-8	TRBD1	NA	TRBJ2-3	18	CASSLVGQIRGYTDTQYF	TGTGCCAGCAGCTTAGTCGGTCAGATCAGGGGGTACACAGATACGCAGTATTTT
TRBV19	NA	NA	TRBJ1-1	16	CARAMGGFCRNTEAFF	TGTGCCAGGGCCATGGGCGGGTTTTGTCGGAACACTGAAGCTTTCTTT
TRBV7-2	NA	NA	TRBJ1-5	14	CASSSHWGDQPQHF	TGTGCCAGCAGCTCGCATTGGGGGGATCAGCCCCAGCATTTT
TRBV9	NA	once	TRBJ2-7	15	CASSVDSRLGGEQYF	TGTGCCAGCAGCGTAGACTCCCGGCTGGGGGGCGAGCAGTACTTC
TRBV6-5	TRBD2	NA	TRBJ2-5	15	CASSYSGGTEETQYF	TGTGCCAGCAGTTACAGCGGGGGGACAGAAGAGACCCAGTACTTC
TRBV4-3	TRBD1	NA	TRBJ2-5	15	CASSQGTGGAETQYF	TGCGCCAGCAGCCAAGGGACAGGGGGCGCAGAGACCCAGTACTTC
TRBV18	NA	once	TRBJ2-2	12	CASSQRGGELFF	TGTGCCAGCTCCCAACGGGGCGGGGAGCTGTTTTTT
TRBV13	NA	NA	TRBJ1-2	14	CATLRTAEKRGYTF	TGTGCCACACTTCGGACAGCCGAAAAAAGGGGCTACACCTTC
TRBV28	NA	once	TRBJ2-3	15	CASSPRFSGTDTQYF	TGTGCCAGCAGTCCTCGGTTCTCGGGCACAGATACGCAGTATTTT
TRBV27	NA	NA	TRBJ2-2	18	CASSFRQLPTDNTGELFF	TGTGCCAGCAGTTTCCGCCAACTCCCGACAGATAACACCGGGGAGCTGTTTTTT
TRBV5-1	NA	NA	TRBJ1-2	14	CASSSRDGGFGYTF	TGCGCCAGCAGCTCCCGGGACGGGGGGTTTGGCTACACCTTC
TRBV10-1	NA	once	TRBJ2-3	15	CASSENSGFTDTQYF	TGCGCCAGCAGTGAGAATAGCGGATTCACAGATACGCAGTATTTT
TRBV11-2	TRBD2	NA	TRBJ2-2	17	CASSLGASGSHTGELFF	TGTGCCAGCAGCTTAGGGGCTAGCGGGAGTCACACCGGGGAGCTGTTTTTT
TRBV10-3	NA	NA	TRBJ2-1	14	CAISEGGVYNEQFF	TGTGCCATCAGTGAAGGGGGAGTTTACAATGAGCAGTTCTTC
TRBV28	TRBD1	once	TRBJ2-3	15	CASNAPGQGTDTQYF	TGTGCCAGCAATGCTCCGGGACAGGGGACAGATACGCAGTATTTT
TRBV6-5	TRBD1	NA	TRBJ1-6	15	CASRPRTGEYSPLHF	TGTGCCAGCAGACCCAGGACAGGGGAGTATTCACCCCTCCACTTT
TRBV15	TRBD2	once	TRBJ2-5	16	CATSGGSGAPRETQYF	TGTGCCACCAGCGGCGGTAGCGGGGCCCCGCGAGAGACCCAGTACTTC
TRBV7-2	NA	NA	TRBJ1-1	13	CASSFRGRYEAFF	TGTGCCAGCAGCTTCCGGGGGAGGTATGAAGCTTTCTTT
TRBV12-3/TRBV12-4	NA	NA	TRBJ1-1	13	CASSLTGHTEAFF	TGTGCCAGCAGTTTAACAGGGCACACTGAAGCTTTCTTT
TRBV24-1	TRBD1	NA	TRBJ2-2	21	CATSDPDWTGTGGADTGELFF	TGTGCCACCAGTGATCCCGACTGGACCGGGACAGGGGGCGCGGACACCGGGGAGCTGTTTTTT
TRBV29-1	NA	NA	TRBJ2-5	13	CSVPWTNQETQYF	TGCAGCGTTCCCTGGACAAACCAAGAGACCCAGTACTTC
TRBV5-6	NA	once	TRBJ2-5	13	CASSLMAEETQYF	TGTGCCAGCAGCTTAATGGCTGAAGAGACCCAGTACTTC
TRBV6-1	TRBD2	NA	TRBJ2-5	16	CASSEPGLAGAETQYF	TGTGCCAGCAGTGAACCGGGACTAGCGGGGGCAGAGACCCAGTACTTC
TRBV20-1	NA	NA	TRBJ1-6	15	CSASVPGYVDSPLHF	TGCAGTGCTAGTGTCCCAGGGTATGTCGATTCACCCCTCCACTTT
TRBV18	NA	NA	TRBJ1-2	16	CASSPGAGSVGAGYTF	TGTGCCAGCTCACCAGGGGCAGGAAGTGTGGGGGCTGGCTACACCTTC
TRBV5-1	TRBD1	NA	TRBJ1-2	14	CASSWTGGVYGYTF	TGCGCCAGCAGCTGGACAGGGGGCGTCTATGGCTACACCTTC
TRBV5-1	NA	NA	TRBJ2-7	14	CASSPGTMIYEQYF	TGCGCCAGCAGCCCCGGGACAATGATCTACGAGCAGTACTTC
TRBV30	TRBD2	once	TRBJ2-1	13	CASRRGGYNEQFF	TGTGCCTCTCGACGGGGGGGTTACAATGAGCAGTTCTTC
TRBV6-1	TRBD1	NA	TRBJ2-7	14	CASSEGTGRSEQYF	TGTGCCAGCAGTGAAGGGACAGGCCGCTCAGAGCAGTACTTC
TRBV3-1/TRBV3-2	NA	once	TRBJ1-2	11	CASSQGVGANF	TGTGCCAGCAGCCAAGGTGTTGGGGCCAATTTC